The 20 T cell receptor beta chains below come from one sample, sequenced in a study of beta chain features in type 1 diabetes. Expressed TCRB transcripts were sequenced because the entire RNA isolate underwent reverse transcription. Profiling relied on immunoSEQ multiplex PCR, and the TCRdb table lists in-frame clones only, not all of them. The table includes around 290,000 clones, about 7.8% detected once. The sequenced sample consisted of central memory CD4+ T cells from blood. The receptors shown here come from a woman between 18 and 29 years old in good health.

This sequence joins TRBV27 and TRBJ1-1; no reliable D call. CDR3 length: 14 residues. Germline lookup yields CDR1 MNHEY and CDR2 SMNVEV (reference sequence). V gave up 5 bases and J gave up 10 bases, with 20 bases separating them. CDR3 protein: CASSPRSQSEGAFF. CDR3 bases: TGTGCCAGCAGTCCGAGGAGCCAATCGGAGGGAGCTTTCTTT.

The CDR3 nucleotides are TGTGCCAGCAGACGAACCGACAGGGGAGGCTACACCTTC. Its translation is CASRRTDRGGYTF. This chain uses TRBV27 with TRBJ1-2; 8 bases map to TRBD1. This CDR3 is 13 amino acids long. Germline lookup yields CDR1 MNHEY and CDR2 SMNVEV (reference sequence). V lost 6 bases, J lost 8 bases, and 8 bases stayed unmatched.

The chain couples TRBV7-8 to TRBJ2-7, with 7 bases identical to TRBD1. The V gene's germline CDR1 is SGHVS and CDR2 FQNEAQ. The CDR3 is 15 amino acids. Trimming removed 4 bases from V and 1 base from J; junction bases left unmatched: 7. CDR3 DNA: TGTGCCAGCAGCTCCGAACCGGGACAGTCCTACGAGCAGTACTTC. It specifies CASSSEPGQSYEQYF.

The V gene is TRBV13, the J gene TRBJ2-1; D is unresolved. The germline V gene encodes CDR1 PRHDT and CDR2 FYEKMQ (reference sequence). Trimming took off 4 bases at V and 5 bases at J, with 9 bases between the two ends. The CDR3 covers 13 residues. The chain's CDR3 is CASSSRLNNEQFF. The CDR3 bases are TGTGCCAGCAGCTCCCGCTTGAACAATGAGCAGTTCTTC. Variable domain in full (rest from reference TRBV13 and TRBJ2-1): AAGVIQSPRHLIKEKRETATLKCYPIPRHDTVYWYQQGPGQDPQFLISFYEKMQSDKGSIPDRFSAQQFSDYHSELNMSSLELGDSALYFCASSSRLNNEQFFGPGTRLTVL.

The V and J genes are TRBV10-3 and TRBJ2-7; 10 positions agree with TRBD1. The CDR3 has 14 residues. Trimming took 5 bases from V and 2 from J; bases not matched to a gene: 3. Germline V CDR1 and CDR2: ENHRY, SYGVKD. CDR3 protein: CAISNGQGAYEQYF. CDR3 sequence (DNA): TGTGCCATCAGTAACGGACAGGGGGCCTACGAGCAGTACTTC.

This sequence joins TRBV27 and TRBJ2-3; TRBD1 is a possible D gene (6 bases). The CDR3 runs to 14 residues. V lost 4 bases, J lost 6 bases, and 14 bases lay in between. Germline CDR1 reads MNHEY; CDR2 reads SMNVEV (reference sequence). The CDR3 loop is CASSSRQVRDTQYF. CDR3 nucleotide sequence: TGTGCCAGCAGTTCCCGACAGGTTAGGGATACGCAGTATTTT.

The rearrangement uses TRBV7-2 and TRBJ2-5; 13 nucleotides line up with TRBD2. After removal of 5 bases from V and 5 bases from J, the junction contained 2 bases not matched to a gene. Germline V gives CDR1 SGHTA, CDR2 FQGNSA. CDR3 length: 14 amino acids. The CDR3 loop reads CASSPTSGGETQYF. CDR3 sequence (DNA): TGTGCCAGCAGCCCGACTAGCGGGGGGGAGACCCAGTACTTC.

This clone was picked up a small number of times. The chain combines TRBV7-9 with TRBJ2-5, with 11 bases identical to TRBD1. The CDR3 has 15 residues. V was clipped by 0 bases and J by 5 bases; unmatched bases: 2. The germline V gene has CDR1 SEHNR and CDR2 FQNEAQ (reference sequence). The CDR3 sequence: CASSLAGTGGETQYF. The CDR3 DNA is TGTGCCAGCAGCTTAGCTGGGACAGGGGGGGAGACCCAGTACTTC.

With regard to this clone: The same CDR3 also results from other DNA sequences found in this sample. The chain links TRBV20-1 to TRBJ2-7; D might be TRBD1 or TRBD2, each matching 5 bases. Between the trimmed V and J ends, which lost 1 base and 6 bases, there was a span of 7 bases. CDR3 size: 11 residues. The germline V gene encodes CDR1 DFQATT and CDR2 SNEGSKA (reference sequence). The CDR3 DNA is TGCAGTGCTAGAGGAGGGGTCGAGCAGTACGTC. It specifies CSARGGVEQYV.

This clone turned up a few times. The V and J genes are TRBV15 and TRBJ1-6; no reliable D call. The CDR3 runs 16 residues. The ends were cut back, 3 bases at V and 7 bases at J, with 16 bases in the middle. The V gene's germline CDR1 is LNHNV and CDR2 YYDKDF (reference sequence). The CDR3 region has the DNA TGTGCCACCAGCAGGGATCCGGGGTTGAGGAATTCACCCCTCCACTTT. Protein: CATSRDPGLRNSPLHF.

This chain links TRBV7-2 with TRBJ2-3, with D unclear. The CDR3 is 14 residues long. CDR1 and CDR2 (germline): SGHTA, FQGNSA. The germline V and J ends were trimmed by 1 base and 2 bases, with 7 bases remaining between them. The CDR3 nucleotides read TGTGCCAGCAGCTTAGAGATCAACACAGATACGCAGTATTTT. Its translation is CASSLEINTDTQYF.

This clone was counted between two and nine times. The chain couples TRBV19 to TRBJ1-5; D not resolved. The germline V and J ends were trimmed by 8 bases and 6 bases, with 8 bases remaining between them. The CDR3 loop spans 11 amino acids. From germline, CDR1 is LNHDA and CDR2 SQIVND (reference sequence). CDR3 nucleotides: TGTGCCAGTCCAGGCGGTCAGCCCCAGCATTTT. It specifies CASPGGQPQHF.

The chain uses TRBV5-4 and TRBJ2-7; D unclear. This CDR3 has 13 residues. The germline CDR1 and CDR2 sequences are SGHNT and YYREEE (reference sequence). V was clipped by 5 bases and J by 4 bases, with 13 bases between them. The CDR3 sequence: CASSNQRSYEQYF. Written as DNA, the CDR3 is TGTGCCAGCAGTAATCAACGAAGTTACGAGCAGTACTTC.

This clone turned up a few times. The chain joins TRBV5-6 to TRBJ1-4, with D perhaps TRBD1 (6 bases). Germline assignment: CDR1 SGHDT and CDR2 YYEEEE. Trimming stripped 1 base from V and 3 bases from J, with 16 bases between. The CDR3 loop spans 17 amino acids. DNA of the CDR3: TGTGCCAGCAGCTTGAAGACAGGCCAGCTGGCTAATGAAAAACTGTTTTTT. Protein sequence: CASSLKTGQLANEKLFF.

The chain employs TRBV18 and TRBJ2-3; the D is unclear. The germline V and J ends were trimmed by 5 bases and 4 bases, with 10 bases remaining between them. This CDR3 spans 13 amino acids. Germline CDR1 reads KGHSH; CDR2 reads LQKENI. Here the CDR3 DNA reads TGTGCCAGCTCATGGCGGTCCGCAGATACGCAGTATTTT. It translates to CASSWRSADTQYF.

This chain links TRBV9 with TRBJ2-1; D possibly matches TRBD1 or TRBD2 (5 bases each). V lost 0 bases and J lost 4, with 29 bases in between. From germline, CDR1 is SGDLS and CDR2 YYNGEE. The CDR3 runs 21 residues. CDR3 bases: TGTGCCAGCAGCGTAGATCCAGGCCTAGCAGTCTTGATGGGGCTTTACAATGAGCAGTTCTTC. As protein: CASSVDPGLAVLMGLYNEQFF.

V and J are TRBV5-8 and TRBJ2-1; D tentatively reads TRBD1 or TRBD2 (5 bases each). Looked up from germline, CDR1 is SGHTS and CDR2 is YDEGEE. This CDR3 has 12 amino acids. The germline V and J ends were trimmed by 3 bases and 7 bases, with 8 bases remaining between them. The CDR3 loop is CASSSRGNEQFF. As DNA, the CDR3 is TGTGCCAGCAGCTCGAGGGGAAATGAGCAGTTCTTC.

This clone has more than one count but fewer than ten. The CDR3 region has the DNA TGTGCCAGCAGCTTCGGGACTGGGAGTTTTAATGAGCAGTTCTTC. This gives the protein CASSFGTGSFNEQFF. This chain uses TRBV5-4 with TRBJ2-1, with D perhaps matching TRBD2 (6 bases). CDR3 length equals 15 residues. Germline CDR1 SGHNT, CDR2 YYREEE (reference sequence). The V and J ends lost 2 bases and 7 bases respectively, with 16 bases between them. Variable domain in full (rest from reference TRBV5-4 and TRBJ2-1): ETGVTQSPTHLIKTRGQQVTLRCSSQSGHNTVSWYQQALGQGPQFIFQYYREEENGRGNFPPRFSGLQFPNYSSELNVNALELDDSALYLCASSFGTGSFNEQFFGPGTRLTVL.

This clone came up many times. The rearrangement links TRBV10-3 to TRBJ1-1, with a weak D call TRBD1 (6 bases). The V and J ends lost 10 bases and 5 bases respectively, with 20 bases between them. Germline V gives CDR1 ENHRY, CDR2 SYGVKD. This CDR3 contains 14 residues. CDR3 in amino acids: CASTGQPGRTEAFF. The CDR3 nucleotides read TGTGCCAGCACTGGACAGCCTGGGAGGACTGAAGCTTTCTTT.

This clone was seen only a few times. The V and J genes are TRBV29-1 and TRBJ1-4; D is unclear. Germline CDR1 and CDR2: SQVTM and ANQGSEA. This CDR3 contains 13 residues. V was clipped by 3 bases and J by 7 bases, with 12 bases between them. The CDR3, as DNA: TGCAGCGTTGACCTCGAGGCCGGTGAAAAACTGTTTTTT. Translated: CSVDLEAGEKLFF.